Listed here are 20 T cell receptor beta chains from one sample, sequenced in a study of response to subunit inactivated influenza vaccine. TCRdb called the RT-PCR reads again in MiXCR, with one record for every CDR3 protein. The repertoire consists of some 180,000 distinct CDR3 sequences, with around 8.8% occurring once and the leading ten covering roughly 11%. The input for sequencing was non-naive T cells sorted from PBMCs, taken on the day of vaccination. The receptors were sampled from a man aged 50 to 60 who received an inactivated influenza vaccine.

This clonotype was observed a handful of times. The chain uses TRBV6-7 and TRBJ2-7; 14 bases fit TRBD2. TRBV6-7 is identified as an open reading frame with a role that is uncertain. After removal of 4 bases from V and 2 bases from J, the junction contained 13 bases not matched to a gene. This CDR3 is 19 amino acids long. For the CDR3, the DNA is TGTGCCAGCAGTTGCACGACTAGCGGGAGGGCCGGTCGGACCTACGAGCAGTACTTC. Its protein is CASSCTTSGRAGRTYEQYF.

This clonotype was counted between two and nine times. The chain carries TRBV19 and TRBJ2-7; 10 positions match TRBD1. The CDR3 runs 15 residues. Looked up from germline, CDR1 is LNHDA and CDR2 is SQIVND (reference sequence). Trimming at V came to 6 bases and at J to 2 bases, leaving 7 bases not matched to a gene. This CDR3 is CASRRTGGFAYEQYF. CDR3 DNA sequence: TGTGCCAGTAGACGGACAGGGGGTTTCGCCTACGAGCAGTACTTC.

In its sample, this clonotype was seen many times. V usage is TRBV12-3 or TRBV12-4 and J usage is TRBJ2-5; 10 bases map to TRBD2. This CDR3 spans 15 amino acids. After removal of 4 bases from V and 4 bases from J, the junction contained 6 bases not matched to a gene. Here the CDR3 DNA reads TGTGCCAGCAGTTATACTAGCGGGATTGGAGAGACCCAGTACTTC. Its protein is CASSYTSGIGETQYF.

V is TRBV4-2 and J is TRBJ2-1, with D perhaps matching TRBD2 (5 bases). Trimming took 3 bases from V and 15 from J, leaving 21 bases between them. Germline CDR1 and CDR2: LGHNA and YNFKEQ. CDR3 size: 14 residues. DNA for the CDR3: TGTGCCAGCAGCCAGGCCCGGGTGGACGGGGATCCGTTCTTC. Its protein is CASSQARVDGDPFF.

The rearrangement joins TRBV24-1 to TRBJ2-7, with D possibly matching TRBD2 (5 bases). Trimming removed 3 bases at V and 12 bases at J, with 14 bases between. Germline CDR1 is KGHDR and CDR2 is SFDVKD. The CDR3 is 12 residues long. CDR3 coding DNA: TGTGCCACCAGTGATGAGGGCCAGAGGAGGTACTTC. Protein: CATSDEGQRRYF.

This clonotype showed up just a few times. This chain uses TRBV6-1 with TRBJ2-2; D is ambiguous. V dropped 3 bases and J dropped 2 bases, with 4 bases sitting between them. The CDR3 is made up of 13 amino acids. CDR1 is MNHNS, CDR2 SASEGT, per germline. This CDR3 reads CASSDFNTGELFF. The CDR3 DNA reads TGTGCCAGCAGTGACTTTAACACCGGGGAGCTGTTTTTT.

The chain carries TRBV5-6 and TRBJ2-1; D assignment may be TRBD1 or TRBD2 (5 bases each). Germline V gives CDR1 SGHDT, CDR2 YYEEEE. The CDR3 covers 14 residues. V gave up 3 bases and J gave up 15 bases, with 22 bases separating them. CDR3 sequence: CASSSLGPTIAPFF. The CDR3 DNA follows: TGTGCCAGCAGCTCGTTGGGACCGACTATAGCACCGTTCTTC.

This chain joins TRBV19 and TRBJ1-2; the D gene is possibly TRBD1 (5 bases). V lost 8 bases and J lost 5, with 12 bases in between. This CDR3 region has 12 residues. Per the germline V gene, CDR1 is LNHDA and CDR2 is SQIVND (reference sequence). The CDR3 sequence: CASGTGEYGYTF. CDR3 coding DNA: TGTGCCAGTGGAACAGGAGAATATGGCTACACCTTC.

In its sample, this clonotype was seen many times. The CDR3 sequence: CSAGQMNTEAFF. The DNA of the CDR3 is TGCAGTGCTGGTCAGATGAACACTGAAGCTTTCTTT. This chain links TRBV20-1 with TRBJ1-1, with D unclear. The CDR3 spans 12 residues. CDR1 is DFQATT and CDR2 is SNEGSKA in the germline V gene (reference sequence). V was cut by 5 bases and J by 0 bases, with 7 bases left in between.

The chain combines TRBV21-1 with TRBJ2-5; the table's D call, TRBD2, was not checked against the DNA. TRBV21-1 is deemed a pseudogene. The CDR3 loop spans 19 amino acids. The CDR3 sequence is CASITHWRTSGRAQETQYF. The CDR3 DNA sequence: TGTGCCAGCATCACTCATTGGAGGACTAGCGGGAGGGCCCAAGAGACCCAGTACTTC.

V usage is TRBV6-2 or TRBV6-3 and J usage is TRBJ2-7; 13 bases line up with TRBD2. The V gene's germline CDR1 is MNHEY and CDR2 SVGEGT. The CDR3 spans 19 residues. With V trimmed by 5 bases and J by 0 bases, 13 bases remained unmatched. The CDR3 sequence is CASSQLRGLAGAASYEQYF. The DNA of the CDR3 is TGTGCCAGCAGTCAACTTAGAGGACTAGCGGGAGCTGCCTCCTACGAGCAGTACTTC.

V gene TRBV11-1 combines with J gene TRBJ1-2, with 8 nucleotides matching TRBD1. The V gene end was trimmed by 3 bases and the J gene end by 4 bases; junction bases not matched to a gene: 16. This CDR3 has 18 residues. Germline lookup yields CDR1 SGHAT and CDR2 FQDESV (reference sequence). The CDR3 DNA sequence: TGTGCCAGCAGCTTGGACAGGGCAACGAGGGGATTAGGCTATGGCTACACCTTC. It encodes CASSLDRATRGLGYGYTF.

This clonotype was found many times. The rearrangement uses TRBV28 and TRBJ2-3; 13 bases align to TRBD2. This CDR3 is 16 amino acids long. With V trimmed by 4 bases and J by 7 bases, 8 bases remained unmatched. The V gene's germline CDR1 is MDHEN and CDR2 SYDVKM. As DNA, the CDR3 is TGTGCCAGCAGTTCCGAACTAGCGGGAGGGCGGAATACGCAGTATTTT. This gives the protein CASSSELAGGRNTQYF.

Ten or more counts support this clonotype. V and J are TRBV5-1 and TRBJ2-1; TRBD2 aligns across 7 bases. V was clipped by 0 bases and J by 4 bases; unmatched bases: 7. The germline V gene encodes CDR1 SGHRS and CDR2 YFSETQ. This CDR3 is built from 16 residues. CDR3 coding DNA: TGCGCCAGCAGCTTGGGGCCTAGCGGAACTTACAATGAGCAGTTCTTC. Translation: CASSLGPSGTYNEQFF. Full variable domain (remainder filled in from reference TRBV5-1 and TRBJ2-1): KAGVTQTPRYLIKTRGQQVTLSCSPISGHRSVSWYQQTPGQGLQFLFEYFSETQRNKGNFPGRFSGRQFSNSRSEMNVSTLELGDSALYLCASSLGPSGTYNEQFFGPGTRLTVL.

This chain joins TRBV7-9 and TRBJ2-3, with 9 bases matching TRBD2. Germline V lookup: CDR1 SEHNR, CDR2 FQNEAQ (reference sequence). This CDR3 has 16 amino acids. V trimming: 1 base; J trimming: 4 bases; junction bases outside the gene matches: 6. As DNA, the CDR3 is TGTGCCAGCAGCTTAGTTTCTAGCGGGGCTCCAGATACGCAGTATTTT. This encodes CASSLVSSGAPDTQYF.

The V and J genes are TRBV6-1 and TRBJ2-5, with a weak D call TRBD2 (6 bases). The CDR3 length is 16 residues. Germline V gene lookup returns CDR1 MNHNS and CDR2 SASEGT. V was clipped by 5 bases and J by 9 bases, with 25 bases between them. The CDR3 coding sequence is TGTGCCAGCAGTACACCGGAGAGGTATCCGGGAGTGGCCCAGTACTTC. Encoded protein: CASSTPERYPGVAQYF.

The rearrangement uses TRBV5-1 and TRBJ2-5; 11 nucleotides line up with TRBD2. The CDR3 contains 16 residues. The germline V gene encodes CDR1 SGHRS and CDR2 YFSETQ. V dropped 1 base and J dropped 4; count of bases not matched to a gene: 6. The DNA for the CDR3 is TGCGCCAGCAGCTTGTCTAGCGGGGGGTTTCGAGAGACCCAGTACTTC. It translates to CASSLSSGGFRETQYF.

In its sample, this clonotype was seen a few times. The gene calls are TRBV6-2 or TRBV6-3 and TRBJ2-5, with TRBD2 matching over 7 bases. Germline assignment: CDR1 MNHEY and CDR2 SVGEGT. The CDR3 totals 12 residues. J was trimmed by 9 bases and V by 7 bases; bases with no gene match: 8. In DNA, the CDR3 is TGTGCCAGCAATAAGCCCCGGGGGGCCCAGTACTTC. It yields the protein CASNKPRGAQYF.

This clonotype was seen only a few times. This rearrangement joins TRBV7-6 to TRBJ2-7, with 7 bases that match TRBD1. Germline V gene lookup returns CDR1 SGHVS and CDR2 FNYEAQ. With 0 bases clipped from V and 7 bases from J, the junction kept 9 bases outside the gene matches. This CDR3 spans 15 amino acids. The CDR3 region has the DNA TGTGCCAGCAGCTTAGCTCCGACAGGGCTGTCTGAGCAGTACTTC. Residues: CASSLAPTGLSEQYF.

This clonotype was picked up a small number of times. V and J are TRBV7-2 and TRBJ2-7; 8 nucleotides align to TRBD1. The CDR3 loop spans 15 amino acids. Germline CDR1 reads SGHTA; CDR2 reads FQGNSA. V dropped 0 bases and J dropped 2; count of bases not matched to a gene: 3. The CDR3: CASSLASDRAYEQYF. CDR3 coding DNA: TGTGCCAGCAGCTTAGCGTCGGACAGGGCCTACGAGCAGTACTTC. Using reference TRBV7-2 and TRBJ2-7 for the parts outside the CDR3, the full variable domain is GAGVSQSPSNKVTEKGKDVELRCDPISGHTALYWYRQSLGQGLEFLIYFQGNSAPDKSGLPSDRFSAERTGGSVSTLTIQRTQQEDSAVYLCASSLASDRAYEQYFGPGTRLTVT.